A single sample is the source of the 14 T cell receptor beta chains below, sequenced in a study of cytomegalovirus exposure and HLA in healthy donors. In the PCR, 60 Vbeta and 13 Jbeta primers were used. The assay was immunoSEQ multiplex PCR, and TCRdb's table has in-frame clones only and misses some. Of 130,000 to 150,000 clones in the sample, around three quarters were seen once. The sample comprised PBMCs. The receptors stem from a man aged 35 to 55 in good health and CMV-seropositive.

This chain links TRBV18 with TRBJ2-5; 7 nucleotides align to TRBD1. The germline V gene has CDR1 KGHSH and CDR2 LQKENI. Trimming at V came to 3 bases and at J to 1 base, leaving 5 bases not matched to a gene. CDR3 length equals 15 residues. CDR3 protein: CASSPETGAQETQYF. In nucleotides, the CDR3 is TGTGCCAGCTCACCCGAAACAGGGGCCCAAGAGACCCAGTACTTC.

The chain has TRBV6-1 and TRBJ2-3; 12 nucleotides align to TRBD2. The CDR3 contains 15 residues. CDR1 and CDR2 (germline): MNHNS, SASEGT. J gave up 6 bases and V 4 bases, and 5 bases lay outside the gene matches. In DNA form, the CDR3 reads TGTGCCAGCAGTGTCACTAGCGGGGGGAGTGATACGCAGTATTTT. Translated: CASSVTSGGSDTQYF.

V and J are TRBV4-3 and TRBJ1-5; maybe TRBD1 (5 bases). CDR1 is LGHNA and CDR2 is YSLEER in the germline V gene. Trimming pared 0 bases from V and 5 bases from J, leaving 5 bases between. CDR3 length equals 13 residues. The CDR3 DNA sequence: TGCGCCAGCAGCCAAGAGACAGATCAGCCCCAGCATTTT. Residues: CASSQETDQPQHF.

The chain combines TRBV19 with TRBJ2-1, with D possibly TRBD2 on 5 matching bases. The ends were cut back, 5 bases at V and 5 bases at J, with 16 bases in the middle. The CDR3 sequence is 15 residues long. Germline V gives CDR1 LNHDA, CDR2 SQIVND (reference sequence). The CDR3 region is CASSPSGNINNEQFF. CDR3 bases: TGTGCCAGTAGTCCTTCCGGGAACATAAACAATGAGCAGTTCTTC. Looking up the rest from reference TRBV19 and TRBJ2-1 gives the full variable domain: DGGITQSPKYLFRKEGQNVTLSCEQNLNHDAMYWYRQDPGQGLRLIYYSQIVNDFQKGDIAEGYSVSREKKESFPLTVTSAQKNPTAFYLCASSPSGNINNEQFFGPGTRLTVL.

V gene TRBV28 combines with J gene TRBJ2-7; TRBD1 is a possible D gene (5 bases). The V end lost 2 bases, the J end lost 2 bases, and 7 bases lay between the germline ends. From germline, CDR1 is MDHEN and CDR2 SYDVKM. The CDR3 is made up of 13 amino acids. The CDR3 coding sequence is TGTGCCAGCAGTTTACTAGGGGCCTACGAGCAGTACTTC. Amino acid sequence: CASSLLGAYEQYF. Using reference TRBV28 and TRBJ2-7 for the parts outside the CDR3, the full variable domain is DVKVTQSSRYLVKRTGEKVFLECVQDMDHENMFWYRQDPGLGLRLIYFSYDVKMKEKGDIPEGYSVSREKKERFSLILESASTNQTSMYLCASSLLGAYEQYFGPGTRLTVT.

The chain carries TRBV27 and TRBJ1-1, with 7 bases that match TRBD1. Germline V gene data show CDR1 as MNHEY and CDR2 as SMNVEV (reference sequence). The CDR3 runs to 15 residues. The V segment lost 0 bases and the J segment 0 bases; nucleotides outside the gene matches: 1. The CDR3 loop is CASSLSGQLNTEAFF. For the CDR3, the DNA is TGTGCCAGCAGTTTATCGGGACAGTTGAACACTGAAGCTTTCTTT.

The CDR3 loop reads CASSRTSGTYNEQFF. The DNA for the CDR3 is TGCGCCAGCAGCCGGACTAGCGGGACCTACAATGAGCAGTTCTTC. J is TRBJ2-1 and V is TRBV4-1, with 12 bases that match TRBD2. The germline gives CDR1 MGHRA, CDR2 YSYEKL. The trim removed 4 bases at V and 2 bases at J, leaving 0 bases unmatched. CDR3 length: 15 residues.

This clone has a handful of counts. The chain has TRBV18 and TRBJ2-4, with 10 nucleotides matching TRBD2. CDR1 is KGHSH, CDR2 LQKENI, per germline. The CDR3 sequence is 17 residues long. Germline trimming cut 1 base from V and 2 bases from J; bases unmatched to any gene: 5. In nucleotides, the CDR3 is TGTGCCAGCTCACCACGGGTAGCGGGGGGAACCAAAAACATTCAGTACTTC. This gives the protein CASSPRVAGGTKNIQYF.

The chain uses TRBV4-1 and TRBJ2-2; tentatively, D is TRBD2 (6 bases). The germline CDR1 and CDR2 sequences are MGHRA and YSYEKL. The germline V and J ends were trimmed by 0 bases and 4 bases, with 12 bases remaining between them. The length of the CDR3 is 16 residues. The CDR3 DNA reads as TGCGCCAGCAGCCAAGATACGGGACTCCCCACCGGGGAGCTGTTTTTT. Amino acid sequence: CASSQDTGLPTGELFF.

V is TRBV7-8 and J is TRBJ2-7; weak D call: TRBD2 (6 bases). In germline, CDR1 is SGHVS, CDR2 FQNEAQ. V gave up 1 base and J gave up 8 bases, with 12 bases separating them. The CDR3 loop spans 13 amino acids. In nucleotides, the CDR3 is TGTGCCAGCAGCTTAGGGACTACCCGGCAGCAGTACTTC. Amino acid sequence: CASSLGTTRQQYF.

The chain recombines TRBV6-5 with TRBJ2-1; D is perhaps TRBD1 (5 bases). This CDR3 comprises 15 residues. V was pared by 6 bases and J by 2 bases, with 14 bases between. The V gene's germline CDR1 is MNHEY and CDR2 SVGAGI. The CDR3 here is CASSSVGAAYNEQFF. The CDR3 bases are TGTGCCAGCAGCTCGGTTGGGGCAGCCTACAATGAGCAGTTCTTC.

The CDR3: CASSRQGALNTEAFF. The CDR3 DNA reads as TGTGCCAGCTCAAGACAGGGGGCCTTGAACACTGAAGCTTTCTTT. This chain joins TRBV18 and TRBJ1-1, with 10 bases identical to TRBD1. Germline trimming cut 5 bases from V and 0 bases from J; bases unmatched to any gene: 3. The CDR3 contains 15 residues. In germline, CDR1 is KGHSH, CDR2 LQKENI.

This clone has a handful of counts. This chain links TRBV5-1 with TRBJ2-7; D remains unclear. The CDR3 loop spans 13 amino acids. The germline gives CDR1 SGHRS, CDR2 YFSETQ. Trimming cost V 0 bases and J 2 bases, with 6 bases left between them. The CDR3, as DNA: TGCGCCAGCAGCTTGGAGTCAGCCTACGAGCAGTACTTC. Residues: CASSLESAYEQYF.

This clone was detected once. The chain carries TRBV5-1 and TRBJ1-2, with a possible D match to TRBD1 (6 bases). This CDR3 is 17 amino acids long. V shed 4 bases and J shed 5 bases, with 24 bases lying between them. The germline V gene has CDR1 SGHRS and CDR2 YFSETQ. The CDR3, as DNA: TGCGCCAGCAGCCCGGGACACCTCATCGGGGCTGGGTATGGCTACACCTTC. Amino acid sequence: CASSPGHLIGAGYGYTF.